This section outlines one TCR beta chain sequence together with its context. This sample is drawn from a study of blood T cells in healthy people across ages. It was with a sample-barcoded 5' primer and a J-beta primer mix that a second PCR of roughly 7 to 11 cycles was run. One entry per CDR3 protein results from TCRdb running MiXCR on the 5' RACE reads. Of approximately 780,000 distinct CDR3 sequences listed, 20% to 30% are singletons. A further study also used this sample, focusing on T cells of mothers and their children.

Sequencing used blood. This TCR came from a boy aged 10-17 years in good health.

Here the CDR3 reads CAISPRRTRDGELFF. The CDR3 coding sequence is TGTGCCATCAGCCCAAGACGGACAAGGGACGGGGAGCTGTTTTTT. The chain links TRBV10-3 to TRBJ2-2; possibly TRBD1 for D (5 bases). Trimming cost V 6 bases and J 7 bases, with 18 bases left between them. This CDR3 contains 15 residues. The germline CDR1 and CDR2 sequences are ENHRY and SYGVKD.